This TCR beta chain was captured by sequencing in a study of regulatory T cells in long-lasting Graves disease. General observations from the study: Persistent disease showed a preference for TRBV28, TRBJ1-2 and TRBJ2-5.

The time point denotes: newly diagnosed GD, antithyroid drugs for less than 3 months. RNA extracted from PBMCs served as the sequencing template. Arm-PCR of CDR3 regions and iRepertoire HTBI primers were used to build TCR beta libraries. Source study methods: Gene usage covered over 55 TRBV and 11 to 15 TRBJ segments. Using its own MiXCR run on the multiplex PCR reads, TCRdb lists one record per CDR3 protein. TCRdb's processing, not the study's, gives the V and J calls here. The table records 350,000 to 550,000 distinct CDR3 sequences, 13% to 15% of them present only once. V shed 8 bases and J 4 bases; nucleotides not matched to a gene: 1. Germline CDR1 is SGHTA and CDR2 is FQGNSA. The CDR3 consists of 12 residues. This clonotype has more than one count but fewer than ten. The target antigen is unknown. This sample also appeared in a second study, on T cells in Graves' hyperthyroidism and ophthalmopathy. From that report: In the first-round RT-PCR of the TCR CDR3, the HTBI primer set was used.

The receptor's source is a woman aged 45 to 65 with Graves disease. The specimen comprised peripheral blood mononuclear cells (PBMCs), sampled at new diagnosis, from a patient treated with antithyroid drugs. This chain links TRBV7-2 with TRBJ2-3, with 9 bases lining up with TRBD2. Here the CDR3 reads CASGGRADTQYF. The CDR3 DNA reads as TGTGCCAGCGGCGGGAGGGCAGATACGCAGTATTTT.